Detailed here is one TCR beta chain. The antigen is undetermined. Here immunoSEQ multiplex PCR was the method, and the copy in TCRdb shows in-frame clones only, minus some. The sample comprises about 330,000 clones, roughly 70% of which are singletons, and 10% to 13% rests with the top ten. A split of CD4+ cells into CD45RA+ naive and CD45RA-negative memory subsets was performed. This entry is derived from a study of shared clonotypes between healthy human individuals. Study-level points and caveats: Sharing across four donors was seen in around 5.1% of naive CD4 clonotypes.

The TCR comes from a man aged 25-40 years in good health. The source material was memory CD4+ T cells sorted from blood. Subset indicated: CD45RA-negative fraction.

The CDR3 loop reads CASSPSGSKTGELFF. The DNA for the CDR3 is TGTGCCAGCTCACCTAGCGGGAGTAAGACCGGGGAGCTGTTTTTT. The V gene is TRBV18, the J gene TRBJ2-2, with 9 bases that match TRBD2. Germline V CDR1 and CDR2: KGHSH, LQKENI. CDR3 size: 15 residues. The trim removed 3 bases at V and 5 bases at J, leaving 4 bases unmatched.